Below are 18 T cell receptor beta chains sequenced from a single sample in a study of molecular identifiers for immune sequencing clone quantification (dated by TCRdb to 2017 to 2018). The library came from PCR. Instrument on record: Illumina HiSeq 4000. TCRdb redid the processing of the public reads, applying fastp at Q25 and MiXCR, and retained in-frame beta chains. Identical CDR3 protein sequences are pooled into one entry, listed with their most common genes and DNA. The sample table records about 320,000 distinct CDR3 sequences; over 20% of these occur just once. Of the sample, approximately 0.8% falls within the top ten clones. The specimen was naive CD8+ T cells from blood, with Jurkat cell RNA spiked in. In the paper's terms, the cell subset or site label means: FACS-sorted CD8+CD4-CCR7+CD45RA+ naive T cells. These receptors were taken from a human donor in good health. Some libraries in this study had Jurkat cell RNA spiked in.

This clonotype was counted many times. V gene TRBV5-1 combines with J gene TRBJ1-1; a possible D gene is TRBD1 (6 bases). The V gene lost 1 base and the J gene lost 5 bases, with 9 bases spanning the gap. The CDR3 totals 13 residues. Germline CDR1 is SGHRS and CDR2 is YFSETQ. CDR3 sequence (DNA): TGCGCCAGCAGCTTGAACACAGGGACTGAAGCTTTCTTT. As protein: CASSLNTGTEAFF.

The sample holds many counts of this clonotype. The V and J genes are TRBV20-1 and TRBJ2-7, with 9 bases fitting TRBD2. CDR1 and CDR2 from the germline V gene are DFQATT and SNEGSKA (reference sequence). This CDR3 region has 15 residues. Losses at the gene ends were 2 bases for V and 0 bases for J; bases not matched to a gene: 5. The CDR3: CSARPLAGASYEQYF. The CDR3 DNA reads TGCAGTGCTAGACCTTTAGCGGGGGCCTCCTACGAGCAGTACTTC.

There are many counts of this clonotype. The chain links TRBV29-1 to TRBJ2-3; a weak D match, TRBD1 (5 bases). Trimming removed 0 bases from V and 1 base from J, with 26 bases in between. Germline assignment: CDR1 SQVTM and CDR2 ANQGSEA. This CDR3 contains 20 residues. The CDR3 is CSVEDPGSLPWSPGTDTQYF. CDR3 in DNA: TGCAGCGTTGAAGATCCAGGGTCTCTACCTTGGTCTCCCGGCACAGATACGCAGTATTTT.

In its sample, this clonotype was seen many times. This chain joins TRBV27 and TRBJ2-7, with a tentative D call TRBD1 (6 bases). The V end lost 7 bases, the J end lost 4 bases, and 17 bases lay between the germline ends. From germline, CDR1 is MNHEY and CDR2 SMNVEV (reference sequence). The CDR3 has 14 residues. The CDR3 DNA is TGTGCCAGCACCCCCCTGGGGGCGCGGTACGAGCAGTACTTC. Translated, it gives CASTPLGARYEQYF.

This clonotype showed up many times. The V gene is TRBV6-2 or TRBV6-3, the J gene TRBJ2-7; D is possibly TRBD2 (6 bases). CDR1 and CDR2 from the germline V gene are MNHEY and SVGEGT. Trimming pared 6 bases from V and 3 bases from J, leaving 12 bases between. The CDR3 covers 13 residues. The CDR3 loop is CASSAPSDYEQYF. The CDR3 DNA reads as TGTGCCAGCAGCGCGCCTAGCGACTACGAGCAGTACTTC.

This clonotype was observed a few times. A much larger clone differs by one base, so this may be a read error. The chain recombines TRBV6-5 with TRBJ2-7; TRBD1 agrees at 9 bases. Germline CDR1 and CDR2: MNHEY and SVGAGI. CDR3 length equals 14 residues. V dropped 4 bases and J dropped 2; count of bases not matched to a gene: 3. The chain's CDR3 is CASSCGQGTYEQYF. CDR3 bases: TGTGCCAGCAGTTGCGGACAGGGGACCTACGAGCAGTACTTC.

This clonotype was recorded at least ten times. The V gene is TRBV6-5, the J gene TRBJ2-1; possible D gene TRBD1, 6 bases. Germline V gene sequence: CDR1 MNHEY, CDR2 SVGAGI. This CDR3 contains 17 residues. The V gene lost 2 bases and the J gene lost 0 bases, with 14 bases spanning the gap. Here the CDR3 DNA reads TGTGCCAGCAGTTACACCCTGCAGGGGAGCTCCTACAATGAGCAGTTCTTC. Its protein is CASSYTLQGSSYNEQFF.

V usage is TRBV12-5 and J usage is TRBJ2-3; 11 nucleotides match TRBD2. Germline assignment: CDR1 LGHNT and CDR2 FRNRAP. The CDR3 is 18 residues long. After removal of 3 bases from V and 2 bases from J, the junction contained 10 bases not matched to a gene. The CDR3 nucleotides read TGTGCTAGTGGTTTCGGTGTAGCGGGAGGGCCCCCCACAGATACGCAGTATTTT. Translation: CASGFGVAGGPPTDTQYF.

The chain uses TRBV2 and TRBJ2-7; D call uncertain. V lost 6 bases and J lost 2, with 14 bases in between. The CDR3 totals 14 residues. In germline, CDR1 is SNHLY, CDR2 FYNNEI. For the CDR3, the DNA is TGTGCCAGCAGCGAATCCCCCAGAGCCTACGAGCAGTACTTC. Translation: CASSESPRAYEQYF.

The V gene is TRBV6-6, the J gene TRBJ2-1; 8 positions match TRBD2. Germline V gene lookup returns CDR1 MNHNY and CDR2 SVGAGI (reference sequence). The CDR3 is 23 amino acids. V lost 0 bases and J lost 0; bases outside the gene matches: 22. The CDR3 DNA reads as TGTGCCAGCAGTTACTCGATTGGATCACCAGCGGGGGAGGGGGTTAACTCCTACAATGAGCAGTTCTTC. The encoded protein is CASSYSIGSPAGEGVNSYNEQFF.

At least ten counts were recorded for this clonotype. The chain couples TRBV19 to TRBJ2-3; 10 bases agree with TRBD2. There are 15 residues in the CDR3. V was pared by 8 bases and J by 5 bases, with 10 bases of the junction left unmatched. In germline, CDR1 is LNHDA, CDR2 SQIVND (reference sequence). CDR3 DNA: TGTGCCAGTGGTCTCAGCGGGGGGGCCATAGATACGCAGTATTTT. This translates into CASGLSGGAIDTQYF.

This clonotype was seen many times. V gene TRBV4-3 combines with J gene TRBJ1-1; tentative D call: TRBD1 (5 bases). Germline V CDR1 and CDR2: LGHNA, YSLEER. V shed 4 bases and J shed 1 base, with 16 bases lying between them. The CDR3 spans 16 residues. For the CDR3, the DNA is TGCGCCAGCAGCCTTTCTCTTGGGGGATCGAACACTGAAGCTTTCTTT. Translation: CASSLSLGGSNTEAFF.

As concerns this clonotype: Without the conserved terminal phenylalanine or tryptophan, this CDR3 likely stems from a read error. The chain combines TRBV18 with TRBJ1-1; maybe TRBD1 (6 bases). CDR3 length: 16 amino acids. Germline values: CDR1 KGHSH, CDR2 LQKENI. V dropped 6 bases and J dropped 4 bases, with 21 bases sitting between them. The CDR3 loop is CASSREGGAPGTEAFL. For the CDR3, the DNA is TGTGCCAGCTCTCGAGAAGGGGGGGCCCCGGGCACTGAAGCTTTCCTT.

The chain couples TRBV19 to TRBJ2-7; a possible D gene is TRBD1 (6 bases). Germline V lookup: CDR1 LNHDA, CDR2 SQIVND (reference sequence). V lost 3 bases and J 4 bases, leaving 13 bases between the germline ends. This CDR3 is built from 14 residues. CDR3 nucleotides: TGTGCCAGTAGTATCGGGACACAGCTTTACGAGCAGTACTTC. This translates into CASSIGTQLYEQYF.

Worth noting for this clonotype: One end of the junction varies from germline; a read error may be responsible. The V gene is TRBV7-9, the J gene TRBJ2-1; D gene uncertain. The CDR3 length is 13 residues. Germline assignment: CDR1 SEHNR and CDR2 FQNEAQ (reference sequence). The CDR3 reads CASSLELTNEQLF. The CDR3 coding sequence is TGTGCCAGCAGCTTAGAACTAACGAATGAGCAGCTCTTC.

The chain employs TRBV6-2 or TRBV6-3 and TRBJ1-5; D is ambiguous. CDR1 MNHEY and CDR2 SVGEGT come from the germline V gene. The CDR3 runs to 16 residues. The V end lost 2 bases, the J end lost 4 bases, and 15 bases lay between the germline ends. The CDR3 loop reads CASSYPGRPGNQPQHF. As DNA, the CDR3 is TGTGCCAGCAGTTACCCGGGCCGGCCGGGAAATCAGCCCCAGCATTTT.

V usage is TRBV30 and J usage is TRBJ2-7; the match to TRBD2 covers 8 bases. Germline CDR1 is GTSNPN and CDR2 is SVGIG (reference sequence). Trimming cost V 5 bases and J 3 bases; bases outside gene matches: 3. The CDR3 extends over 12 amino acids. This CDR3 is CAWDRGGYEQYF. CDR3 nucleotides: TGTGCCTGGGATCGGGGGGGCTACGAGCAGTACTTC.

This clonotype has ten or more counts. The CDR3 loop reads CAISDGANQPQHF. The CDR3 region has the DNA TGTGCCATCAGTGATGGGGCTAATCAGCCCCAGCATTTT. The rearrangement joins TRBV10-3 to TRBJ1-5; D might be TRBD1 (5 bases). Per germline, CDR1 ENHRY and CDR2 SYGVKD. This CDR3 spans 13 amino acids. V was trimmed by 3 bases and J by 4 bases, leaving 7 bases between them.